This is a list of T cell receptor beta chains from one sample in a study of blood T cells in healthy people across ages. TCRdb called the 5' RACE reads again in MiXCR, with one record for every CDR3 protein. There are approximately 940,000 distinct CDR3 sequences in the sample; around 48% occur only once, and 13% lies in the top ten. The sequencing input was blood. These receptors were taken from a young man in good health. Each CDR3 is given with its conserved first and last residue.

v_call,j_call,cdr3_aa
TRBV2,TRBJ2-3,CASSESRAGGHGKQYF
TRBV6-5,TRBJ2-6,CASSLTGYSGANVLTF
TRBV2,TRBJ2-7,CASSDVVSYEQYF
TRBV15,TRBJ2-7,CATSTGTGYEQYF
TRBV9,TRBJ2-1,CASSFSPGEATNEQFF
TRBV4-1,TRBJ1-2,CASSQDTRSRTIRGYTF
TRBV6-4,TRBJ2-1,CASTGRGSSYNEQFF
TRBV30,TRBJ2-1,CAWTGTSLDTGQFF
TRBV29-1,TRBJ2-7,CSAVDSRSYEQYF
TRBV10-3,TRBJ1-5,CAISDQDASIKPQHF
TRBV6-2/TRBV6-3,TRBJ2-3,CASSDGLFSNTQYF
TRBV20-1,TRBJ2-3,CSAREELAGATDTQYF
TRBV11-3,TRBJ2-3,CASSLGVWDRDPDTQYF
TRBV25-1,TRBJ2-7,CASSERGDAGYEQYF
TRBV20-1,TRBJ2-7,CSATPGLQSSYEQYF
TRBV3-1,TRBJ2-1,CASSLPDIAYNEQFF
TRBV12-3/TRBV12-4,TRBJ1-2,CASSSSGTGTYGYTF
TRBV6-1,TRBJ1-2,CASSEVGYGYTF
TRBV29-1,TRBJ1-5,CSVLGQANQPQHF
TRBV28,TRBJ1-5,CASSFRQGSGNQPQHF
TRBV9,TRBJ2-3,CASSAAQTDTQYF
TRBV5-1,TRBJ1-2,CASSQQEPNYGYTF
TRBV20-1,TRBJ2-7,CSARVTRTYEQYF
TRBV7-9,TRBJ1-2,CASSVDRGNGYTF
TRBV12-3/TRBV12-4,TRBJ2-7,CASSMGLAGGSMDEQYF
TRBV10-3,TRBJ2-5,CAISDRTGEETQYF
TRBV4-2,TRBJ2-1,CASSPLGDRASAEQFF
TRBV6-2/TRBV6-3,TRBJ2-1,CASQTALAGKNEQFF
TRBV21-1,TRBJ2-2,CASSKGISSTGELFF
TRBV29-1,TRBJ2-1,CSVPDSRYNEQFF
TRBV29-1,TRBJ2-5,CSVARAGIGETQYF
TRBV27,TRBJ2-1,CASSLSRVDNEQFF
TRBV2,TRBJ1-1,CASSVSDKNTEAFF
TRBV10-2,TRBJ2-7,CASSESVTEQYEQYF
TRBV5-1,TRBJ1-2,CASTPETNYGYTF
TRBV6-2/TRBV6-3,TRBJ2-7,CASSYPIGQGYYEQYF
TRBV7-7,TRBJ2-1,CASSLSRDRGYNEQFF
TRBV6-5,TRBJ2-7,CASSSAGSSYEQYF
TRBV5-6,TRBJ2-7,CASSFRGGAYEQYF
TRBV7-9,TRBJ1-1,CASSFGWGPNTEAFF
TRBV20-1,TRBJ2-7,CSARIGQGDYNEQYF
TRBV7-2,TRBJ2-3,CASSTGQGSTDTQYF
TRBV12-3/TRBV12-4,TRBJ2-3,CASRTRTGTADTQYF
TRBV3-1,TRBJ2-7,CASIGLAEAQYF
TRBV6-2/TRBV6-3,TRBJ2-7,CASRTGGTGLSEQYF
TRBV6-5,TRBJ1-1,CASSFGQGAGSTEAFF